This T cell receptor (beta chain) emerged from a study of beta chain features in type 1 diabetes. Points from the study as a whole: Patients and controls would be equally affected if PCR favored shorter templates.

The isolated RNA, all of it, was reverse transcribed, so expressed TCRB transcripts were what got sequenced. Naive, central memory and regulatory T cell samples averaged around 3.5 million immunoSEQ reads each. Repertoires were generated with immunoSEQ multiplex PCR, while TCRdb's copy carries only in-frame clones and drops some. This sample has almost 350,000 clones, with around 19% found just once. The V end lost 8 bases, the J end lost 0 bases, and 10 bases lay between the germline ends. The CDR3 runs 13 residues. Germline values: CDR1 SGHDN, CDR2 FVKESK. Sampling consisted of one heparinised blood draw per donor, averaging around 110 mL. Cells sorted by CD45RO/CCR7/CD25/CD127/CD95/CD27 comprised CD4+ naive, central memory, regulatory and stem cell-like memory cells. With regard to this clone: Its cognate antigen is unknown.

The clonotype was recovered from a woman aged 18-35 years in good health. The source material was naive CD4+ T cells from blood. V gene TRBV14 combines with J gene TRBJ1-1; D gene unclear. Here the CDR3 DNA reads TGTGCCAGCCCTCGGACTGTGAACACTGAAGCTTTCTTT. Encoded protein: CASPRTVNTEAFF.